This section outlines one TCR beta chain sequence together with its context. The record originates from a study of cytotoxic CD8 clonotypes in ibrutinib-treated CLL. TCRdb's copy holds only in-frame clones and misses some; the assay was immunoSEQ multiplex PCR. The data contain approximately 13,000 clones, more than 60% of them singletons. The CDR3 runs to 11 residues. V was shortened by 6 bases and J by 9 bases, with 12 bases between the two germline ends. CDR1 is DFQATT, CDR2 SNEGSKA, per germline (reference sequence). Sequencing used PBMCs, obtained before ibrutinib treatment. The clonotype originates from a human donor with chronic lymphocytic leukemia. The J gene is TRBJ2-1, the V gene TRBV20-1, with a possible D match to TRBD2 (5 bases). The DNA for the CDR3 is TGCAGTGCACCGGCGAGCGGTGAGCAGTTCTTC. Protein: CSAPASGEQFF.